These 13 T cell receptor beta chains originate from one sample sequenced in a study of control samples from healthy donors and cancer patients. Some clones are missing from TCRdb's copy, which holds only in-frame ones; the method was immunoSEQ multiplex PCR. The sample gives approximately 150,000 clones, 85% to 90% of which show up once; over 1.5% is in the top ten. Input material: blood. The source of these receptors is a young man in good health.

This chain joins TRBV28 and TRBJ2-3, with D perhaps assigned TRBD1 or TRBD2 (6 bases each). The CDR3 runs to 11 residues. Germline CDR1 reads MDHEN; CDR2 reads SYDVKM. V was clipped by 11 bases and J by 4 bases, with 10 bases between them. The CDR3 region is CAFGGPDTQYF. CDR3 in DNA: TGTGCCTTTGGGGGGCCAGATACGCAGTATTTT.

The chain combines TRBV5-5 with TRBJ2-7; D is possibly TRBD2 (6 bases). Germline V gene lookup returns CDR1 SGHKS and CDR2 YYEKEE (reference sequence). With 2 bases removed from V and 2 bases from J, the gap between germline ends came to 8 bases. This CDR3 has 13 residues. The CDR3 sequence: CASSFWGAYEQYF. The DNA of the CDR3 is TGTGCCAGCAGCTTTTGGGGGGCCTACGAGCAGTACTTC.

The chain uses TRBV11-2 and TRBJ1-4; D unresolved. Trimming shortened V by 6 bases and J by 1 base, and 12 bases separated the two germline ends. The CDR3 contains 15 residues. Germline values: CDR1 SGHAT, CDR2 FQNNGV. The CDR3 coding sequence is TGTGCCAGCAGTTTGGACCCAGAAACTAATGAAAAACTGTTTTTT. This translates into CASSLDPETNEKLFF.

V usage is TRBV7-9 and J usage is TRBJ1-2; 7 bases fit TRBD1. V trimming: 4 bases; J trimming: 4 bases; junction bases outside the gene matches: 0. The CDR3 has 12 amino acids. The germline V gene has CDR1 SEHNR and CDR2 FQNEAQ (reference sequence). The DNA of the CDR3 is TGTGCCAGCAGCTGGGACAGCTATGGCTACACCTTC. Translation: CASSWDSYGYTF.

The V gene is TRBV21-1, the J gene TRBJ1-3. TRBV21-1 corresponds to a pseudogene. The CDR3 is made up of 17 amino acids. The CDR3: CASSKDASREECATIYF. In nucleotides, the CDR3 is TGTGCCAGCAGCAAAGATGCTTCCAGGGAGGAGTGCGCCACCATATATTTT.

The chain recombines TRBV4-3 with TRBJ1-2; 8 nucleotides line up with TRBD1. Germline V lookup: CDR1 LGHNA, CDR2 YSLEER. Trimming took 4 bases from V and 7 from J; bases not matched to a gene: 5. This CDR3 is 13 amino acids long. The CDR3 bases are TGCGCCAGCAGCCGCGGGGACAGGAGTGGCTACACCTTC. Encoded protein: CASSRGDRSGYTF.

In this sample, this clone turned up once. V and J are TRBV28 and TRBJ2-5; the match to TRBD2 covers 8 bases. CDR1 and CDR2 from the germline V gene are MDHEN and SYDVKM. V shed 4 bases, J shed 5 bases, and the junction held 9 bases outside the gene matches. This CDR3 has 15 amino acids. The chain's CDR3 is CASSSFGGAPETQYF. Written as DNA, the CDR3 is TGTGCCAGCAGTTCATTCGGGGGGGCCCCTGAGACCCAGTACTTC.

The chain couples TRBV30 to TRBJ1-6; 7 bases line up with TRBD1. CDR1 is GTSNPN, CDR2 SVGIG, per germline (reference sequence). The length of the CDR3 is 15 residues. V lost 5 bases, J lost 7 bases, and 11 bases stayed unmatched. The CDR3 region has the DNA TGTGCCTGGGGACTCGACGGGACAGAGAATTCACCCCTCCACTTT. Protein sequence: CAWGLDGTENSPLHF.

The chain recombines TRBV7-2 with TRBJ2-3; TRBD2 matches at 7 bases. This CDR3 region has 16 residues. In germline, CDR1 is SGHTA, CDR2 FQGNSA. Trimming cost V 5 bases and J 3 bases; bases outside gene matches: 11. This chain's CDR3 is CASSLSGRGKTDTQYF. CDR3 in DNA: TGTGCCAGCAGCCTGTCCGGGCGGGGGAAGACAGATACGCAGTATTTT. The full variable domain, its missing parts supplied by reference TRBV7-2 and TRBJ2-3, is GAGVSQSPSNKVTEKGKDVELRCDPISGHTALYWYRQSLGQGLEFLIYFQGNSAPDKSGLPSDRFSAERTGGSVSTLTIQRTQQEDSAVYLCASSLSGRGKTDTQYFGPGTRLTVL.

This chain links TRBV5-5 with TRBJ2-5, with D possibly being TRBD1 (5 bases). This CDR3 comprises 15 residues. The germline V gene encodes CDR1 SGHKS and CDR2 YYEKEE (reference sequence). V lost 5 bases to trimming and J lost 9 bases, with 23 bases between them. The CDR3 DNA sequence: TGTGCCAGCAGGGAAGCAGGGCCCCCCCAGGGTGCCCAGTACTTC. It specifies CASREAGPPQGAQYF. The variable domain in full, completed from reference TRBV5-5 and TRBJ2-5, reads DAGVTQSPTHLIKTRGQQVTLRCSPISGHKSVSWYQQVLGQGPQFIFQYYEKEERGRGNFPDRFSARQFPNYSSELNVNALLLGDSALYLCASREAGPPQGAQYFGPGTRLLVL.

The V call is TRBV18, the J call TRBJ2-5; 15 bases are a match to TRBD2. CDR1 KGHSH and CDR2 LQKENI come from the germline V gene. The CDR3 is 17 residues long. V lost 3 bases, J lost 4 bases, and 6 bases stayed unmatched. CDR3 nucleotides: TGTGCCAGCTCACCCGGACTAGCGGGGGGGCCTCGAGAGACCCAGTACTTC. This translates into CASSPGLAGGPRETQYF.

V gene TRBV19 combines with J gene TRBJ1-6, with TRBD1 matching 7 bases. Germline-derived CDR1 and CDR2 are LNHDA and SQIVND (reference sequence). CDR3 length equals 17 residues. The ends lost 2 bases at V and 7 bases at J; junction bases unmatched: 11. CDR3 sequence reads: CASSIRGQGASNSPLHF. CDR3 DNA sequence: TGTGCCAGTAGTATAAGGGGGCAAGGAGCCTCCAATTCACCCCTCCACTTT. Full variable domain (outside the CDR3, taken from reference TRBV19 and TRBJ1-6): DGGITQSPKYLFRKEGQNVTLSCEQNLNHDAMYWYRQDPGQGLRLIYYSQIVNDFQKGDIAEGYSVSREKKESFPLTVTSAQKNPTAFYLCASSIRGQGASNSPLHFGNGTRLTVT.

This clone was counted a few times. This sequence joins TRBV2 and TRBJ2-3, with D possibly being TRBD2 (5 bases). The CDR3 runs to 14 residues. Trimming pared 3 bases from V and 2 bases from J, leaving 9 bases between. In germline, CDR1 is SNHLY, CDR2 FYNNEI. The CDR3 spells CASSDGLSTDTQYF. The CDR3 bases are TGTGCCAGCAGTGACGGACTCTCCACAGATACGCAGTATTTT.